This T cell receptor (beta chain) emerged from a study of T cells in Graves' hyperthyroidism and ophthalmopathy. This clonotype was seen at least ten times. The antigen is not known. The germline V gene encodes CDR1 SGHDT and CDR2 YYEEEE. The CDR3 consists of 14 residues. Germline trimming cut 4 bases from V and 3 bases from J; bases unmatched to any gene: 3. Findings and caveats of the study: Using 13 V-J features, a model discriminated ophthalmopathy from stable hyperthyroidism.

Amplified TCR beta CDR3 regions came from RNA transcripts. A first-round RT-PCR of the TCR CDR3 used the HTBI primer set. A single record per CDR3 protein comes from TCRdb applying MiXCR to the multiplex PCR reads. The sample holds some 460,000 distinct CDR3 sequences, about a sixth seen once. Researchers barred patients who had uncontrolled infection, other autoimmune disease, pregnancy or lactation. Sequencing input: blood. The chain has TRBV5-6 and TRBJ1-2, with TRBD1 identical over 10 bases. The receptor's source is a woman younger than 35 with Graves' hyperthyroidism. CDR3: CASSRDRGYYGYTF. CDR3 in DNA: TGTGCCAGCAGCAGGGACAGGGGCTACTATGGCTACACCTTC.